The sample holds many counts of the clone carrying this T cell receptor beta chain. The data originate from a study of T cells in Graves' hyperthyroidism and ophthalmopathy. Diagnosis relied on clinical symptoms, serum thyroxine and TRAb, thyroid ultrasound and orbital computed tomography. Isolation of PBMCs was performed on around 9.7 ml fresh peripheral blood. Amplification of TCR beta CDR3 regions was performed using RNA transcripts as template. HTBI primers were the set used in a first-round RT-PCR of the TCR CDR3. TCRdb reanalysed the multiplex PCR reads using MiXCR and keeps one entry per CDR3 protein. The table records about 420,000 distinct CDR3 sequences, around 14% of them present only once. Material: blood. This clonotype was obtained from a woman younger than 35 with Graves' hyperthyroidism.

CDR3 region: CATSRDFDSWATDTQYF. The CDR3 nucleotides read TGTGCCACCAGCAGAGATTTTGACAGTTGGGCCACAGATACGCAGTATTTT. The chain is built from TRBV15 and TRBJ2-3; tentative D call: TRBD1 (5 bases). CDR1 and CDR2 from the germline V gene are LNHNV and YYDKDF (reference sequence). CDR3 length: 17 amino acids. V lost 0 bases and J 2 bases, leaving 15 bases between the germline ends.